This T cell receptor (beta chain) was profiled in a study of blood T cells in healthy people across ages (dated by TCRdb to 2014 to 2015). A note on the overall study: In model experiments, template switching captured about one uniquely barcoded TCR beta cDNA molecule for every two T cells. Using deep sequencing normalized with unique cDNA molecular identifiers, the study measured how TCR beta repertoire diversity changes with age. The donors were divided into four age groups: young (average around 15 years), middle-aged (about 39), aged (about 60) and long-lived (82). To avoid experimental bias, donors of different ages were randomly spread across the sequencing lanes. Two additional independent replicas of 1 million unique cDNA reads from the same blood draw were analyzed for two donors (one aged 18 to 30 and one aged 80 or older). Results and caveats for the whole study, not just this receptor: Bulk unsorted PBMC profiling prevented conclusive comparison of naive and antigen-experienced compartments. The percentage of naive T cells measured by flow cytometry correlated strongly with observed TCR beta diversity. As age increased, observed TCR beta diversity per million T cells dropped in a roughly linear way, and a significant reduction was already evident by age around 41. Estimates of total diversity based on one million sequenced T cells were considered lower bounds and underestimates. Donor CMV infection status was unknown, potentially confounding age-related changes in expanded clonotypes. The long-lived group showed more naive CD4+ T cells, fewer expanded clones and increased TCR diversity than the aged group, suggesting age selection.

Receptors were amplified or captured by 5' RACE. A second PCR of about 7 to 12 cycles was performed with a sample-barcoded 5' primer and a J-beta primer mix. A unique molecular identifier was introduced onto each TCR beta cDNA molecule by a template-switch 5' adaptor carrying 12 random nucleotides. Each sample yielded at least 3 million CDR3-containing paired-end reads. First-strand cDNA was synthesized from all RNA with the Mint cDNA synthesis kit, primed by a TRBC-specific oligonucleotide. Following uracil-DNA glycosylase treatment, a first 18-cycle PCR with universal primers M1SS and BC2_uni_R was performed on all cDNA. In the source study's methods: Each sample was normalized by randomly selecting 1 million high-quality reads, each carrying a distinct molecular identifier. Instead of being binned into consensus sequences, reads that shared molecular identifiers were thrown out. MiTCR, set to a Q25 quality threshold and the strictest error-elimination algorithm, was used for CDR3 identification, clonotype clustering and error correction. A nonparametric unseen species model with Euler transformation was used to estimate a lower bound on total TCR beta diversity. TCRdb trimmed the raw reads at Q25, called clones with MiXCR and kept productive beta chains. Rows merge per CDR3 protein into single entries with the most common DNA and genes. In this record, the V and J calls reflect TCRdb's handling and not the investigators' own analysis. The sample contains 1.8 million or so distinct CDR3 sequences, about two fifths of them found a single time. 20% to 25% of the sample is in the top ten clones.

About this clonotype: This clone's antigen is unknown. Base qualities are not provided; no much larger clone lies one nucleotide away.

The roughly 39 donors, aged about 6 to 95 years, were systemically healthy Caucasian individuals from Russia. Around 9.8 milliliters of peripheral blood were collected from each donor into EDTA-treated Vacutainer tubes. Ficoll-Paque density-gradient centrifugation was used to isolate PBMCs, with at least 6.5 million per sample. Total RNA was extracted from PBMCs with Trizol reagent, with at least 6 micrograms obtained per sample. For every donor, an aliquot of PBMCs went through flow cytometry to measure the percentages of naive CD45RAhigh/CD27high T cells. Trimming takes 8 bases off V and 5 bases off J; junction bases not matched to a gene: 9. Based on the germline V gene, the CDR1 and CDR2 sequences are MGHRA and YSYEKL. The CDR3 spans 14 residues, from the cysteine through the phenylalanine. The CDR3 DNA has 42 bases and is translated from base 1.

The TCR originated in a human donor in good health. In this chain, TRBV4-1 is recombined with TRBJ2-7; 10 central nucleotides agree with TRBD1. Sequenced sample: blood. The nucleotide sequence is TGCGCCAGCGCCCAAGGACAGGGGGTCCACGAGCAGTACTTC. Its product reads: CASAQGQGVHEQYF.